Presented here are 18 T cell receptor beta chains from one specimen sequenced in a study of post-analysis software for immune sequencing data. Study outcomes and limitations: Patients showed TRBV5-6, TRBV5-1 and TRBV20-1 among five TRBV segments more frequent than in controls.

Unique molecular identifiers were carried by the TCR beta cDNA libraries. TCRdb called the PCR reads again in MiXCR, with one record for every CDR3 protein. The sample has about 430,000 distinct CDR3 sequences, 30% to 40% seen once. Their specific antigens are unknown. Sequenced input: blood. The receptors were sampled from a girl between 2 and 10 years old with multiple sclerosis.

The DNA of the CDR3 is TGTGCCAGCAGCTTAGGTAGGCTAGCGGGAGGATTTTACAATGAGCAGTTCTTC. Its protein is CASSLGRLAGGFYNEQFF. The J gene is TRBJ2-1, the V gene TRBV7-2, with 11 positions matching TRBD2. Germline CDR1 is SGHTA and CDR2 is FQGNSA. J lost 4 bases, V lost 1 base, and 9 bases had no gene match. The CDR3 extends over 18 amino acids.

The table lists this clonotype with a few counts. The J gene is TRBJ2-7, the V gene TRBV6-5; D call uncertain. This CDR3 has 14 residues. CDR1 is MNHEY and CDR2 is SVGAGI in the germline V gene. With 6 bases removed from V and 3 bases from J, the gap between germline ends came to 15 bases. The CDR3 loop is CASSLIRSHYEQYF. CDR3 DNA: TGTGCCAGCAGCCTGATAAGGTCCCACTACGAGCAGTACTTC.

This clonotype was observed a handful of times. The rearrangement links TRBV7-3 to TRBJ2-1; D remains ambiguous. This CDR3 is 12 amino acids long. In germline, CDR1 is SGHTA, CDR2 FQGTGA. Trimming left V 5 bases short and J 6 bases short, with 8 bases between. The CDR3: CASSPVPNEQFF. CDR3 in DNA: TGTGCCAGCAGCCCGGTTCCCAATGAGCAGTTCTTC. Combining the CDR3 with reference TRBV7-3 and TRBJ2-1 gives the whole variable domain GAGVSQTPSNKVTEKGKYVELRCDPISGHTALYWYRQSLGQGPEFLIYFQGTGAADDSGLPNDRFFAVRPEGSVSTLKIQRTERGDSAVYLCASSPVPNEQFFGPGTRLTVL.

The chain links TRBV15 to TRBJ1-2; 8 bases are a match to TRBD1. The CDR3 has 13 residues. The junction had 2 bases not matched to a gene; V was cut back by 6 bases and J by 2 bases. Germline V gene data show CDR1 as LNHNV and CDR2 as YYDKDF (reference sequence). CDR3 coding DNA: TGTGCCACCAGGAGGACAGGGAACTATGGCTACACCTTC. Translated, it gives CATRRTGNYGYTF.

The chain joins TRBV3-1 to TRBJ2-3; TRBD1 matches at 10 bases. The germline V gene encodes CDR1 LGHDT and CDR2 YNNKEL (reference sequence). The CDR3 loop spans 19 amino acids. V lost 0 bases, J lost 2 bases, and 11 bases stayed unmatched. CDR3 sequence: CASSQDIGTGDFFTDTQYF. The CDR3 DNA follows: TGTGCCAGCAGCCAAGATATCGGGACAGGGGACTTCTTCACAGATACGCAGTATTTT.

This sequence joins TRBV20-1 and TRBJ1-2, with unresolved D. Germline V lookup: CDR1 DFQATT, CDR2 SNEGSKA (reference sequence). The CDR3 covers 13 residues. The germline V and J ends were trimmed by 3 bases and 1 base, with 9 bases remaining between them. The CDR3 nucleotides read TGCAGTGCTAGGGATAAGGTTAACTATGGCTACACCTTC. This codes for CSARDKVNYGYTF.

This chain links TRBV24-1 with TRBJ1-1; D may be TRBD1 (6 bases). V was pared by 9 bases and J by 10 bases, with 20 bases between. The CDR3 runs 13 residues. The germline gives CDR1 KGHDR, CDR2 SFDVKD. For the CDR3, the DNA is TGTGCCACCGCTGACAGGTCTCCCCAGGGAGCTTTCTTT. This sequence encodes CATADRSPQGAFF.

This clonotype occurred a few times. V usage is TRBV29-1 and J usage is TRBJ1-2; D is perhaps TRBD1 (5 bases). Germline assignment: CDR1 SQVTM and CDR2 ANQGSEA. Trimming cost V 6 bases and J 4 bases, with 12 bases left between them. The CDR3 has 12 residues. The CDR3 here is CSVPGPGYGYTF. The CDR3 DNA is TGCAGCGTGCCAGGGCCTGGCTATGGCTACACCTTC. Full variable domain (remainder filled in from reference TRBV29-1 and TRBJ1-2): SAVISQKPSRDICQRGTSLTIQCQVDSQVTMMFWYRQQPGQSLTLIATANQGSEATYESGFVIDKFPISRPNLTFSTLTVSNMSPEDSSIYLCSVPGPGYGYTFGSGTRLTVV.

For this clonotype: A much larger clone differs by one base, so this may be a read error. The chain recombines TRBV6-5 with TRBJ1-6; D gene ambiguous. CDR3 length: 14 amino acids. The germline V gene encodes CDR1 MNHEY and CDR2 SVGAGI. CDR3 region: CANSLEPSNSPLHF. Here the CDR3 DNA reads TGTGCCAACAGTTTAGAACCCAGTAATTCACCCCTCCACTTT.

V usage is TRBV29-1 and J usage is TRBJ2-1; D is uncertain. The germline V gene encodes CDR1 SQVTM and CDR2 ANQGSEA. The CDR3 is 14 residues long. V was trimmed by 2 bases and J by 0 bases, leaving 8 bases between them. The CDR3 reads CSVEPGLSYNEQFF. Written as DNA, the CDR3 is TGCAGCGTTGAACCGGGTCTCTCCTACAATGAGCAGTTCTTC.

The CDR3 sequence: CSARLASGANVLTF. Here the CDR3 DNA reads TGCAGCGCCCGACTAGCCTCTGGGGCCAACGTCCTGACTTTC. The chain combines TRBV29-1 with TRBJ2-6; 7 bases are a match to TRBD2. Trimming took 7 bases from V and 0 from J; bases not matched to a gene: 3. The CDR3 is 14 residues long. The V gene's germline CDR1 is SQVTM and CDR2 ANQGSEA.

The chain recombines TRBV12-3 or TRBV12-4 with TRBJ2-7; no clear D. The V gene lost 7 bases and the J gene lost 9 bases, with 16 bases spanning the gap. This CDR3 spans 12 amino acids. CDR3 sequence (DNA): TGTGCCAGCAAGGCCAGCGATATCGCGCAGTACTTC. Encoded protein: CASKASDIAQYF.

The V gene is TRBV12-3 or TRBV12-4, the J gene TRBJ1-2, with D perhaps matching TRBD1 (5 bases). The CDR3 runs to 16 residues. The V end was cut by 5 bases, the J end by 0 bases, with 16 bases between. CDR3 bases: TGTGCCAGCAGTCTGACGAGGGACGGAGCTAACTATGGCTACACCTTC. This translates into CASSLTRDGANYGYTF.

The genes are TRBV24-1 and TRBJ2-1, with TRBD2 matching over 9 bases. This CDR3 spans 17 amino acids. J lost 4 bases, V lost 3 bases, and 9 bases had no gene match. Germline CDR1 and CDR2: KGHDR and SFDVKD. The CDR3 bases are TGTGCCACCAGTGATCCACCGGGACTAGCTTGGTACAATGAGCAGTTCTTC. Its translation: CATSDPPGLAWYNEQFF.

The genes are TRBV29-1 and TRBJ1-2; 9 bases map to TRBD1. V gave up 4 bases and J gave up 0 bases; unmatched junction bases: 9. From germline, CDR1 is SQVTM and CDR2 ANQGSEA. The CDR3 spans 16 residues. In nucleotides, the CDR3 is TGCAGCGTTGTTAGGACAGGGGTTACTACTAACTATGGCTACACCTTC. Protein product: CSVVRTGVTTNYGYTF.

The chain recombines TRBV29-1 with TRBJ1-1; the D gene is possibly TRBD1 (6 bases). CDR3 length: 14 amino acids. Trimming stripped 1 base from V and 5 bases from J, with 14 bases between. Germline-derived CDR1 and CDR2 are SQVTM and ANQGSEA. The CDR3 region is CSVEVRRGRTEAFF. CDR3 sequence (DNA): TGCAGCGTTGAAGTCAGGAGGGGGAGAACTGAAGCTTTCTTT.

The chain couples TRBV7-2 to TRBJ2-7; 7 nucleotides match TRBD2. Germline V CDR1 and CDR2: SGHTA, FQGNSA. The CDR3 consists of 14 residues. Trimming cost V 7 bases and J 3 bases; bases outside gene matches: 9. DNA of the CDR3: TGTGCCAGCACCCACTCGGGGACTATCTACGAGCAGTACTTC. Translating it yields CASTHSGTIYEQYF.

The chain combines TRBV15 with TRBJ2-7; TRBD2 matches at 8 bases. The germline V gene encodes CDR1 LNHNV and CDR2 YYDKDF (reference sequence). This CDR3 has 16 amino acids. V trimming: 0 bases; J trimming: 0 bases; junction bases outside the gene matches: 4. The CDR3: CATSRDLAGGSYEQYF. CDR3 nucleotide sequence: TGTGCCACCAGCAGAGATCTCGCGGGAGGCTCCTACGAGCAGTACTTC.